This TCR beta chain was found in a study of beta chain features in type 1 diabetes. Findings and limits, study-wide: There was a possibility that cDNA sequencing over-represented cells with high TCR expression.

This clone was seen repeatedly, ten times or more. Its antigen remains unidentified. Isolated RNA was reverse transcribed in full, so expressed TCRB transcripts were sequenced. The data were produced by immunoSEQ multiplex PCR, yet TCRdb's version contains in-frame clones alone and is incomplete. The table records about 140,000 clones, roughly 9.3% of them present only once. V lost 1 base and J lost 1, with 6 bases in between. Germline V gene sequence: CDR1 LGHNA, CDR2 YNFKEQ. The CDR3 is 14 residues long. The sequencing input was central memory CD4+ T cells from blood. This clonotype was obtained from a middle-aged woman in good health. J is TRBJ2-3 and V is TRBV4-2; D is ambiguous. CDR3 amino acids: CASSQGVGTDTQYF. CDR3 nucleotides: TGTGCCAGCAGCCAAGGAGTCGGCACAGATACGCAGTATTTT.